This entry lists 18 T cell receptor beta chains sequenced from one sample in a study of neoadjuvant anti-PD-1 for oral cavity cancer. Stated time point: after neoadjuvant nivolumab, at surgical resection. Measured with immunoSEQ multiplex PCR; TCRdb has only the in-frame clones, and not every one. The data show some 15,000 clones, 40% seen once. Sequenced material: tumor tissue, taken after nivolumab (anti-PD-1) treatment. These receptors originate from a person aged 35-79 years with oral cavity squamous cell carcinoma.

The CDR3 DNA sequence: TGTGCCAGCAGTTACTCAGCTGGGGGACACTATGGCTACACCTTC. It yields the protein CASSYSAGGHYGYTF. This chain uses TRBV6-5 with TRBJ1-2; D possibly corresponds to TRBD1 (5 bases). The V and J ends lost 0 bases and 3 bases respectively, with 11 bases between them. Germline V gene sequence: CDR1 MNHEY, CDR2 SVGAGI. This CDR3 is built from 15 residues.

This clone showed up many times. The J gene is TRBJ1-3, the V gene TRBV6-1; 7 positions agree with TRBD1. The junction had 4 bases not matched to a gene; V was cut back by 3 bases and J by 2 bases. The CDR3 extends over 15 amino acids. CDR1 MNHNS and CDR2 SASEGT come from the germline V gene. The CDR3 protein is CASSDWGTAGNTIYF. DNA of the CDR3: TGTGCCAGCAGTGACTGGGGGACAGCTGGAAACACCATATATTTT.

The chain recombines TRBV7-2 with TRBJ2-2, with 7 positions matching TRBD1. Germline V gene lookup returns CDR1 SGHTA and CDR2 FQGNSA. With 2 bases clipped from V and 2 bases from J, the junction kept 2 bases outside the gene matches. This CDR3 contains 15 residues. This chain's CDR3 is CASSLRQGNTGELFF. CDR3 nucleotide sequence: TGTGCCAGCAGCTTAAGACAGGGTAACACCGGGGAGCTGTTTTTT.

The chain links TRBV28 to TRBJ1-6, with 7 bases aligning to TRBD1. The CDR3 length is 18 residues. In germline, CDR1 is MDHEN, CDR2 SYDVKM. The V segment lost 1 base and the J segment 9 bases; nucleotides outside the gene matches: 15. CDR3: CASSLFRQGVALVSPLHF. The CDR3 nucleotides are TGTGCCAGCAGTTTATTTCGACAGGGAGTCGCCTTGGTTTCACCCCTCCACTTT.

This chain uses TRBV30 with TRBJ1-1; 7 nucleotides agree with TRBD1. Unmatched junction bases numbered 9, after V lost 4 bases and J lost 4 bases. Germline lookup yields CDR1 GTSNPN and CDR2 SVGIG (reference sequence). The CDR3 is 14 residues long. CDR3: CAWTLTGSATEAFF. The DNA for the CDR3 is TGTGCCTGGACCCTGACAGGGTCCGCCACTGAAGCTTTCTTT.

The chain joins TRBV29-1 to TRBJ2-5, with 7 bases fitting TRBD1. Germline trimming cut 1 base from V and 4 bases from J; bases unmatched to any gene: 0. CDR3 length: 12 residues. Germline lookup yields CDR1 SQVTM and CDR2 ANQGSEA. The CDR3 protein is CSVEGQGETQYF. The CDR3 nucleotides are TGCAGCGTTGAAGGACAGGGAGAGACCCAGTACTTC. Full variable domain (missing parts from reference TRBV29-1 and TRBJ2-5): SAVISQKPSRDICQRGTSLTIQCQVDSQVTMMFWYRQQPGQSLTLIATANQGSEATYESGFVIDKFPISRPNLTFSTLTVSNMSPEDSSIYLCSVEGQGETQYFGPGTRLLVL.

The chain uses TRBV7-6 and TRBJ2-2, with D perhaps matching TRBD1 (6 bases). Trimming took 5 bases from V and 8 from J, leaving 9 bases between them. The CDR3 has 12 residues. Germline-derived CDR1 and CDR2 are SGHVS and FNYEAQ. The DNA of the CDR3 is TGTGCCAGCAGCGTAAGGGGGGGGGAGCTGTTTTTT. This translates into CASSVRGGELFF.

This clone was seen many times. J is TRBJ1-2 and V is TRBV6-5, with a possible D match to TRBD1 (5 bases). CDR1 and CDR2 (germline): MNHEY, SVGAGI. This CDR3 is 13 amino acids long. V shed 2 bases and J shed 8 bases, with 12 bases lying between them. The CDR3 protein is CASSYSGGLGYTF. The DNA of the CDR3 is TGTGCCAGCAGTTACAGCGGGGGTTTGGGCTACACCTTC.

This chain links TRBV21-1 with TRBJ2-2; TRBD1 is the table's D call, not checked against the DNA. TRBV21-1 is a listed pseudogene. The CDR3 length is 18 residues. The CDR3 loop reads CASSNARDRVHNTGELFF. The CDR3 region has the DNA TGTGCCAGCAGCAACGCCCGGGACAGGGTTCATAACACCGGGGAGCTGTTTTTT.

This clone qualifies as medium-sized (0.01 to 0.1%). The V gene is TRBV6-5, the J gene TRBJ1-2; TRBD1 might be the D (6 bases). Trimming left V 8 bases short and J 7 bases short, with 14 bases between. CDR3 length: 12 residues. Germline CDR1 and CDR2: MNHEY and SVGAGI. CDR3: CASFSTGAGYTF. CDR3 DNA sequence: TGTGCCAGCTTCTCGACAGGTGCTGGCTACACCTTC.

This clone occurred a few times. This chain links TRBV6-1 with TRBJ1-5, with 7 bases identical to TRBD1. CDR1 is MNHNS and CDR2 is SASEGT in the germline V gene. The V gene end was trimmed by 5 bases and the J gene end by 5 bases; junction bases not matched to a gene: 6. CDR3 length: 14 residues. The CDR3 loop reads CASSYDRAHQPQHF. The CDR3 DNA reads as TGTGCCAGCAGTTATGACAGGGCACATCAGCCCCAGCATTTT.

The chain employs TRBV19 and TRBJ1-1; D is uncertain. CDR1 and CDR2 from the germline V gene are LNHDA and SQIVND (reference sequence). V was trimmed by 1 base and J by 7 bases, leaving 16 bases between them. CDR3 size: 15 residues. DNA for the CDR3: TGTGCCAGTAGTATAGTTGGCAGAACAACCTATGAAGCTTTCTTT. Translating gives CASSIVGRTTYEAFF.

The sample holds many counts of this clone. The gene calls are TRBV5-8 and TRBJ2-1; TRBD2 agrees at 7 bases. Germline CDR1 and CDR2: SGHTS and YDEGEE. The length of the CDR3 is 17 residues. With 2 bases clipped from V and 0 bases from J, the junction kept 8 bases outside the gene matches. CDR3 amino acids: CASSFPGGSSSYNEQFF. In DNA, the CDR3 is TGTGCCAGCAGCTTTCCCGGGGGGTCGAGCTCCTACAATGAGCAGTTCTTC.

This sequence joins TRBV5-1 and TRBJ1-4, with D perhaps TRBD1 (5 bases). CDR3 length: 15 amino acids. Per germline, CDR1 SGHRS and CDR2 YFSETQ. V was cut by 2 bases and J by 8 bases, with 16 bases left in between. This CDR3 is CASSLGARVEEKLFF. CDR3 DNA: TGCGCCAGCAGCTTAGGGGCCAGGGTGGAAGAAAAACTGTTTTTT.

V and J are TRBV4-2 and TRBJ2-7; TRBD1 agrees at 10 bases. The CDR3 totals 18 residues. Germline V gives CDR1 LGHNA, CDR2 YNFKEQ. V lost 0 bases and J lost 1; bases outside the gene matches: 9. CDR3 protein: CASSQDTDRGLRSYEQYF. The CDR3 nucleotides are TGTGCCAGCAGCCAAGATACTGACAGGGGGCTTCGGTCCTACGAGCAGTACTTC.

This clone was detected ten times or more. The chain carries TRBV4-1 and TRBJ2-2; a possible D gene is TRBD2 (5 bases). Looked up from germline, CDR1 is MGHRA and CDR2 is YSYEKL. V gave up 5 bases and J gave up 0 bases, with 7 bases separating them. The CDR3 loop spans 14 amino acids. CDR3 region: CASSGRANTGELFF. The CDR3, as DNA: TGCGCCAGCAGCGGGAGAGCGAACACCGGGGAGCTGTTTTTT.

This clone came up a few times. The chain has TRBV29-1 and TRBJ2-2; the D gene is possibly TRBD2 (5 bases). The CDR3 covers 13 residues. Germline V gene data show CDR1 as SQVTM and CDR2 as ANQGSEA. This CDR3 reads CTVSRAGTGELFF. The CDR3 nucleotides read TGCACCGTCTCGAGGGCCGGCACCGGGGAGCTGTTTTTT.

V gene TRBV15 combines with J gene TRBJ1-2; D unresolved. The CDR3 contains 16 residues. V lost 0 bases, J lost 4 bases, and 15 bases lay in between. Germline CDR1 LNHNV, CDR2 YYDKDF (reference sequence). The CDR3: CATSRDGVNRGYGYTF. CDR3 nucleotide sequence: TGTGCCACCAGCAGAGATGGGGTAAACAGAGGCTATGGCTACACCTTC.